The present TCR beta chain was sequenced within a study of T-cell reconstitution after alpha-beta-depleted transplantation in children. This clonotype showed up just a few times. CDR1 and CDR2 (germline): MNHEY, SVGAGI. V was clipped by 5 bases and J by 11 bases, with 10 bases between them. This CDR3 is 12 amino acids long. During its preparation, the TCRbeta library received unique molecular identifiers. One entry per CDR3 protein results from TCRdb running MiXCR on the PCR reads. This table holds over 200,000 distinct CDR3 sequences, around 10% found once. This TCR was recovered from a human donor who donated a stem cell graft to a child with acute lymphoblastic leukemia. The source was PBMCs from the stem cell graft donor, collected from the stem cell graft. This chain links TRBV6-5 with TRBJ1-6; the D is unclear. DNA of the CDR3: TGTGCCAGCAGTCAAGGTCCCCCACCCCTCCACTTT. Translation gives CASSQGPPPLHF.